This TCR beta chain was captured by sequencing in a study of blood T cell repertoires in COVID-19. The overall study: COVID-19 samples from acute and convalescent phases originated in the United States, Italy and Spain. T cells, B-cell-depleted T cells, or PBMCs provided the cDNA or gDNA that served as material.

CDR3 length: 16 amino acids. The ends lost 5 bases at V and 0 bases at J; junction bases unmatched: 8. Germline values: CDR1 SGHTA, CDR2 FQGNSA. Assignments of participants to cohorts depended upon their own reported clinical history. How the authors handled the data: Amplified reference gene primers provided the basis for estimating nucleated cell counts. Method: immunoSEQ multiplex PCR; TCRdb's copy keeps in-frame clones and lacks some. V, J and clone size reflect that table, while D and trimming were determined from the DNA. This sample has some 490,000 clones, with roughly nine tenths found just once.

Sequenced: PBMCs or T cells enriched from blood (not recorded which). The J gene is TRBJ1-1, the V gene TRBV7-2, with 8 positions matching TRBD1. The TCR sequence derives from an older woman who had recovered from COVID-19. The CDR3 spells CASSLTPGQVNTEAFF. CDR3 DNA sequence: TGTGCCAGCAGCCTAACCCCGGGACAGGTGAACACTGAAGCTTTCTTT.